The 18 T cell receptor beta chains in this list originate from one sample, sequenced in a study of early T cells in non-severe SARS-CoV-2 infection. MiXCR, applied by TCRdb to the 5' RACE reads, yields one record per CDR3 protein. The sample records some 100,000 distinct CDR3 sequences, about 15% being singletons. What was sequenced was whole blood. These receptors all stem from an adult who was a healthcare worker with PCR-confirmed SARS-CoV-2 infection or an uninfected control (not recorded which).

In its sample, this clonotype was seen a few times. The chain combines TRBV20-1 with TRBJ1-6; tentative D call: TRBD1 (6 bases). Trimming stripped 3 bases from V and 7 bases from J, with 13 bases between. Per germline, CDR1 DFQATT and CDR2 SNEGSKA (reference sequence). The CDR3 totals 14 residues. The CDR3 bases are TGCAGTGCTAGTATTCAGGGGAGGAATTCACCCCTCCACTTT. It codes for CSASIQGRNSPLHF.

This clonotype appeared many times. The chain employs TRBV30 and TRBJ1-1, with D unresolved. The germline V and J ends were trimmed by 0 bases and 7 bases, with 9 bases remaining between them. Germline V gene data show CDR1 as GTSNPN and CDR2 as SVGIG (reference sequence). This CDR3 comprises 12 residues. The DNA of the CDR3 is TGTGCCTGGAGTGTCACACACTTTGAAGCTTTCTTT. Its translation is CAWSVTHFEAFF.

This clonotype was seen repeatedly, ten times or more. CDR3 loop: CATSRGQYTDTQYF. The CDR3 region has the DNA TGTGCCACCAGCAGAGGACAGTACACAGATACGCAGTATTTT. The V and J genes are TRBV15 and TRBJ2-3; D is perhaps TRBD1 (5 bases). With 1 base removed from V and 2 bases from J, the gap between germline ends came to 7 bases. Germline lookup yields CDR1 LNHNV and CDR2 YYDKDF (reference sequence). The CDR3 length is 14 residues.

This clonotype was recorded a few times. The chain joins TRBV6-4 to TRBJ2-3, with D uncertain. V lost 4 bases, J lost 4 bases, and 15 bases lay in between. From germline, CDR1 is MRHNA and CDR2 SNTAGT. CDR3 size: 15 residues. The CDR3 region has the DNA TGTGCCAGCAGTGTTACTACCTTTGGGGCAGATACGCAGTATTTT. As protein: CASSVTTFGADTQYF.

This clonotype showed up many times. The chain joins TRBV5-4 to TRBJ2-1; 8 bases align to TRBD1. Trimming took 3 bases from V and 12 from J; bases not matched to a gene: 5. In germline, CDR1 is SGHNT, CDR2 YYREEE (reference sequence). The length of the CDR3 is 12 residues. The chain's CDR3 is CASSSDRVRQFF. CDR3 coding DNA: TGTGCCAGCAGCTCGGACAGGGTGAGGCAGTTCTTC.

This clonotype was recorded a few times. This rearrangement joins TRBV10-3 to TRBJ2-5; TRBD1 or TRBD2 may be the D gene (5 bases each). This CDR3 has 14 residues. Germline-derived CDR1 and CDR2 are ENHRY and SYGVKD. Trimming stripped 3 bases from V and 3 bases from J, with 11 bases between. The CDR3 protein is CAISDRDREETQYF. CDR3 coding DNA: TGTGCCATCAGTGACCGGGACCGTGAAGAGACCCAGTACTTC.

Only a few counts were recorded for this clonotype. This chain links TRBV12-3 or TRBV12-4 with TRBJ1-1; TRBD1 aligns across 7 bases. The CDR3 extends over 14 amino acids. Unmatched junction bases numbered 5, after V lost 3 bases and J lost 4 bases. CDR3 amino acids: CASSFEGASTEAFF. The CDR3 DNA is TGTGCCAGCAGTTTCGAGGGGGCGAGCACTGAAGCTTTCTTT.

The gene calls are TRBV3-1 and TRBJ2-1; 7 nucleotides line up with TRBD2. Per the germline V gene, CDR1 is LGHDT and CDR2 is YNNKEL (reference sequence). There are 13 residues in the CDR3. With 1 base clipped from V and 16 bases from J, the junction kept 10 bases outside the gene matches. The CDR3: CASSQVGAGFHFF. The CDR3 DNA sequence: TGTGCCAGCAGCCAAGTTGGAGCGGGGTTCCATTTCTTC.

The chain couples TRBV6-1 to TRBJ1-1, with D possibly being TRBD1 (6 bases). V was shortened by 8 bases and J by 7 bases, with 11 bases between the two germline ends. Germline V gene lookup returns CDR1 MNHNS and CDR2 SASEGT. The CDR3 contains 11 residues. CDR3 coding DNA: TGTGCCAGCGCGGGGGCACATGAAGCTTTCTTT. Its translation is CASAGAHEAFF.

The rearrangement uses TRBV5-1 and TRBJ2-1; D tentatively reads TRBD1 or TRBD2 (5 bases each). The CDR3 contains 15 residues. V was pared by 0 bases and J by 4 bases, with 11 bases between. Germline-derived CDR1 and CDR2 are SGHRS and YFSETQ. The CDR3 DNA reads as TGCGCCAGCAGCTTGGCCGGGACGGGATACAATGAGCAGTTCTTC. Its protein product is CASSLAGTGYNEQFF.

This clonotype was seen more than once but under ten times. The V gene is TRBV29-1, the J gene TRBJ1-2, with a possible D match to TRBD1 (5 bases). This CDR3 comprises 11 residues. Germline CDR1 is SQVTM and CDR2 is ANQGSEA. V lost 7 bases and J lost 8, with 14 bases in between. Here the CDR3 reads CSAGLLWGYTF. The CDR3, as DNA: TGCAGCGCGGGACTTCTCTGGGGCTACACCTTC.

This clonotype appeared a few times. The rearrangement joins TRBV6-6 to TRBJ1-2; unclear D gene. V lost 4 bases, J lost 2 bases, and 8 bases lay in between. The CDR3 length is 13 residues. Per germline, CDR1 MNHNY and CDR2 SVGAGI (reference sequence). The CDR3 spells CASSSSRNYGYTF. The CDR3, as DNA: TGTGCCAGCAGTTCAAGCAGAAACTATGGCTACACCTTC.

V and J are TRBV4-1 and TRBJ1-2; TRBD1 is a possible D gene (6 bases). This CDR3 comprises 15 residues. CDR1 is MGHRA, CDR2 YSYEKL, per germline. The V gene lost 1 base and the J gene lost 8 bases, with 17 bases spanning the gap. CDR3 residues: CASSQANNRVDGYTF. DNA of the CDR3: TGCGCCAGCAGCCAAGCTAATAACAGGGTCGACGGCTACACCTTC.

This clonotype was detected many times. The chain links TRBV6-1 to TRBJ1-1; the match to TRBD1 covers 8 bases. V dropped 2 bases and J dropped 4; count of bases not matched to a gene: 12. There are 17 residues in the CDR3. The germline CDR1 and CDR2 sequences are MNHNS and SASEGT. CDR3 sequence reads: CASSEFRQGAGGTEAFF. In nucleotides, the CDR3 is TGTGCCAGCAGTGAATTTCGGCAGGGGGCAGGGGGCACTGAAGCTTTCTTT.

This clonotype was detected a few times. V and J are TRBV3-1 and TRBJ1-5; D is unresolved. The V gene lost 4 bases and the J gene lost 2 bases, with 15 bases spanning the gap. The length of the CDR3 is 16 residues. Germline CDR1 is LGHDT and CDR2 is YNNKEL (reference sequence). CDR3 in DNA: TGTGCCAGCAGCCTTTCTCTTAGCGGGGGCAATCAGCCCCAGCATTTT. Protein sequence: CASSLSLSGGNQPQHF.

The chain employs TRBV2 and TRBJ1-1, with unresolved D. The V end was cut by 3 bases, the J end by 1 base, with 12 bases between. Per the germline V gene, CDR1 is SNHLY and CDR2 is FYNNEI. The CDR3 contains 15 residues. CDR3 nucleotides: TGTGCCAGCAGTGAGGAGGCCGTTGGGAACACTGAAGCTTTCTTT. Its protein is CASSEEAVGNTEAFF. The variable domain in full, completed from reference TRBV2 and TRBJ1-1, reads EPEVTQTPSHQVTQMGQEVILRCVPISNHLYFYWYRQILGQKVEFLVSFYNNEISEKSEIFDDQFSVERPDGSNFTLKIRSTKLEDSAMYFCASSEEAVGNTEAFFGQGTRLTVV.

There are a few counts of this clonotype. The chain couples TRBV15 to TRBJ2-3; D gene unclear. Trimming took 5 bases from V and 2 from J, leaving 5 bases between them. This CDR3 has 12 amino acids. Germline loops: CDR1 LNHNV, CDR2 YYDKDF (reference sequence). CDR3 amino acids: CATSQVTDTQYF. The CDR3 region has the DNA TGTGCCACCAGCCAAGTCACAGATACGCAGTATTTT.

This clonotype has a count of ten or more. V is TRBV4-1 and J is TRBJ1-5, with D possibly being TRBD1 (6 bases). V was cut by 0 bases and J by 4 bases, with 13 bases left in between. CDR1 is MGHRA and CDR2 is YSYEKL in the germline V gene. The CDR3 runs to 16 residues. CDR3 amino acids: CASSQDPGQINQPQHF. CDR3 sequence (DNA): TGCGCCAGCAGCCAAGATCCGGGACAAATTAATCAGCCCCAGCATTTT.